This T cell receptor (beta chain) was identified during a study of Ad26.COV2.S vaccination and SARS-CoV-2 variants. Study details: Ad26.COV2.S shots went into the muscle once or twice, 56 days apart.

This clone has just one count. The target antigen is unknown. V dropped 4 bases and J dropped 9; count of bases not matched to a gene: 6. The germline V gene has CDR1 SGHNT and CDR2 YYREEE (reference sequence). The CDR3 extends over 12 amino acids. Notes on the study in general: Placebo recipients and vaccine recipients were similar in non-spike TCR breadth.

Here immunoSEQ multiplex PCR was the method, and the copy in TCRdb shows in-frame clones only, minus some. The table shows 380,000 or so clones, with around four fifths occurring only once. Treatment described: 19 received Ad26.COV2.S at low or high dose, single or two shots; about 5 received placebo; per-sample allocation not given. Sampling happened 63 days after the first vaccine or placebo injection. The sample consisted of peripheral blood, taken in a trial of Ad26.COV2.S vaccine versus placebo. The clonotype originates from a person between 18 and 65 years old who received the Ad26.COV2.S COVID-19 vaccine or a placebo. The V gene is TRBV5-4, the J gene TRBJ1-1; TRBD1 aligns across 7 bases. Written as DNA, the CDR3 is TGTGCCAGCAGCAGTCCGGGACAGAAAGCTTTCTTT. The encoded protein is CASSSPGQKAFF. The entire variable domain, with the rest obtained from reference TRBV5-4 and TRBJ1-1, is as follows: ETGVTQSPTHLIKTRGQQVTLRCSSQSGHNTVSWYQQALGQGPQFIFQYYREEENGRGNFPPRFSGLQFPNYSSELNVNALELDDSALYLCASSSPGQKAFFGQGTRLTVV.